The 14 T cell receptor beta chains below come from one sample, sequenced in a study of T cells in Graves' hyperthyroidism and ophthalmopathy. RNA transcripts provided the source from which TCR beta CDR3 regions were amplified. A set of HTBI primers served as the primers for a first-round RT-PCR of the TCR CDR3. TCRdb re-derived calls from the multiplex PCR reads in MiXCR, one entry per CDR3 protein. This sample has about 400,000 distinct CDR3 sequences, with approximately 15% found just once. Sequencing was done on a sample of blood. The receptors shown here come from a woman aged 18 to 35 with Graves' hyperthyroidism.

This clonotype was detected ten times or more. The rearrangement uses TRBV20-1 and TRBJ2-5, with a weak D call TRBD2 (7 bases). Germline CDR1 is DFQATT and CDR2 is SNEGSKA (reference sequence). CDR3 length: 18 amino acids. Trimming took off 0 bases at V and 4 bases at J, with 24 bases between the two ends. The CDR3 here is CSARDGGARQGGVETQYF. The CDR3 DNA reads TGCAGTGCTAGAGATGGGGGGGCACGGCAGGGTGGAGTAGAGACCCAGTACTTC.

This clonotype was seen repeatedly, ten times or more. The gene calls are TRBV6-1 and TRBJ2-5; unclear D gene. Trimming removed 6 bases from V and 5 bases from J, with 16 bases in between. The CDR3 consists of 14 residues. Germline assignment: CDR1 MNHNS and CDR2 SASEGT. CDR3 in amino acids: CASRESQALETQYF. In DNA form, the CDR3 reads TGTGCCAGCAGGGAATCTCAGGCCCTGGAGACCCAGTACTTC.

This clonotype was seen many times. The chain has TRBV5-6 and TRBJ2-5; TRBD2 matches at 8 bases. Trimming cost V 0 bases and J 5 bases; bases outside gene matches: 3. Per germline, CDR1 SGHDT and CDR2 YYEEEE. The CDR3 length is 14 residues. In nucleotides, the CDR3 is TGTGCCAGCAGCTTGGCGGGACTAGTGGAGACCCAGTACTTC. Protein product: CASSLAGLVETQYF. Together with reference TRBV5-6 and TRBJ2-5, the CDR3 gives the full variable domain: DAGVTQSPTHLIKTRGQQVTLRCSPKSGHDTVSWYQQALGQGPQFIFQYYEEEERQRGNFPDRFSGHQFPNYSSELNVNALLLGDSALYLCASSLAGLVETQYFGPGTRLLVL.

This clonotype was observed a handful of times. The chain recombines TRBV6-1 with TRBJ2-5; D ambiguous. This CDR3 region has 15 residues. V gave up 5 bases and J gave up 0 bases, with 13 bases separating them. CDR1 and CDR2 (germline): MNHNS, SASEGT. CDR3 amino acids: CASSSVVANQETQYF. The CDR3 DNA is TGTGCCAGCAGTTCCGTGGTGGCAAACCAAGAGACCCAGTACTTC.

In its sample, this clonotype was seen many times. The gene calls are TRBV30 and TRBJ2-4; the match to TRBD1 covers 10 bases. The CDR3 has 18 amino acids. Germline V gene sequence: CDR1 GTSNPN, CDR2 SVGIG (reference sequence). Unmatched junction bases numbered 8, after V lost 0 bases and J lost 0 bases. CDR3 in amino acids: CAWSVGWDRGLAKNIQYF. In DNA, the CDR3 is TGTGCCTGGAGTGTAGGGTGGGACAGGGGCCTAGCCAAAAACATTCAGTACTTC. The whole variable domain, remainder taken from reference TRBV30 and TRBJ2-4, is SQTIHQWPATLVQPVGSPLSLECTVEGTSNPNLYWYRQAAGRGLQLLFYSVGIGQISSEVPQNLSASRPQDRQFILSSKKLLLSDSGFYLCAWSVGWDRGLAKNIQYFGAGTRLSVL.

This clonotype was picked up many times. The rearrangement joins TRBV12-3 or TRBV12-4 to TRBJ2-3; 8 positions agree with TRBD2. The J segment lost 4 bases and the V segment lost 2 bases, leaving 5 bases of the junction unmatched. The CDR3 sequence is 15 residues long. The CDR3: CASSLRRGVADTQYF. The CDR3, as DNA: TGTGCCAGCAGTTTACGGCGGGGGGTTGCAGATACGCAGTATTTT.

This clonotype occurred many times. This chain joins TRBV5-1 and TRBJ2-7, with no clear D. This CDR3 has 13 residues. Trimming took off 7 bases at V and 0 bases at J, with 11 bases between the two ends. Per the germline V gene, CDR1 is SGHRS and CDR2 is YFSETQ. CDR3: CASGRRDSYEQYF. CDR3 nucleotides: TGCGCCAGCGGCAGGCGAGACTCCTACGAGCAGTACTTC.

In this sample, this clonotype turned up a few times. The chain has TRBV19 and TRBJ1-2; 9 positions agree with TRBD1. V lost 4 bases to trimming and J lost 5 bases; unmatched junction nucleotides: 11. Germline CDR1 and CDR2: LNHDA and SQIVND (reference sequence). This CDR3 region has 16 residues. The CDR3: CASSTSGTGKTYGYTF. DNA of the CDR3: TGTGCCAGTAGTACCTCCGGGACAGGGAAGACGTATGGCTACACCTTC.

This clonotype was counted many times. The V gene is TRBV5-5, the J gene TRBJ2-7; 10 bases line up with TRBD1. CDR1 is SGHKS and CDR2 is YYEKEE in the germline V gene (reference sequence). With V trimmed by 4 bases and J by 5 bases, 9 bases remained unmatched. This CDR3 is built from 15 residues. The CDR3 is CASSETGQGRNEQYF. CDR3 sequence (DNA): TGTGCCAGCAGCGAAACGGGACAGGGGAGGAACGAGCAGTACTTC.

Ten or more counts support this clonotype. The chain employs TRBV3-1 and TRBJ1-2; no firm D call. The V end lost 1 base, the J end lost 8 bases, and 11 bases lay between the germline ends. Germline V CDR1 and CDR2: LGHDT, YNNKEL (reference sequence). The CDR3 runs 13 residues. As DNA, the CDR3 is TGTGCCAGCAGCCAAGGAACCCTAGGGGGCTACACCTTC. Residues: CASSQGTLGGYTF. Filled out from reference TRBV3-1 and TRBJ1-2, the complete variable domain reads DTAVSQTPKYLVTQMGNDKSIKCEQNLGHDTMYWYKQDSKKFLKIMFSYNNKELIINETVPNRFSPKSPDKAHLNLHINSLELGDSAVYFCASSQGTLGGYTFGSGTRLTVV.

This clonotype was counted at least ten times. This chain links TRBV6-1 with TRBJ2-1; D ambiguous. CDR1 and CDR2 (germline): MNHNS, SASEGT. The CDR3 has 17 amino acids. V gave up 6 bases and J gave up 0 bases, with 18 bases separating them. CDR3 sequence reads: CASSQTPGSSSYNEQFF. The CDR3, as DNA: TGTGCCAGCAGCCAAACCCCCGGCAGTAGCTCCTACAATGAGCAGTTCTTC.

V is TRBV12-3 or TRBV12-4 and J is TRBJ2-4; D gene ambiguous. V dropped 3 bases and J dropped 7 bases, with 7 bases sitting between them. The CDR3 is 12 amino acids. Written as DNA, the CDR3 is TGTGCCAGCAGTTTGGCTAGGAACATTCAGTACTTC. Its protein is CASSLARNIQYF.

This clonotype was counted ten times or more. The chain links TRBV7-2 to TRBJ2-7, with D perhaps TRBD1 (5 bases). Trimming removed 5 bases at V and 1 base at J, with 12 bases between. The CDR3 spans 14 residues. Germline-derived CDR1 and CDR2 are SGHTA and FQGNSA. CDR3 sequence reads: CASSLGARSYEQYF. For the CDR3, the DNA is TGTGCCAGCAGCCTTGGGGCTAGATCCTACGAGCAGTACTTC.

This clonotype was detected many times. The chain recombines TRBV15 with TRBJ1-5, with a tentative D call TRBD1 (6 bases). Between the trimmed V and J ends, which lost 3 bases and 5 bases, there was a span of 14 bases. This CDR3 spans 15 amino acids. The germline V gene encodes CDR1 LNHNV and CDR2 YYDKDF (reference sequence). The DNA of the CDR3 is TGTGCCACCAGCAGCCCCGTGAAGGGGGATCAGCCCCAGCATTTT. Its translation: CATSSPVKGDQPQHF.